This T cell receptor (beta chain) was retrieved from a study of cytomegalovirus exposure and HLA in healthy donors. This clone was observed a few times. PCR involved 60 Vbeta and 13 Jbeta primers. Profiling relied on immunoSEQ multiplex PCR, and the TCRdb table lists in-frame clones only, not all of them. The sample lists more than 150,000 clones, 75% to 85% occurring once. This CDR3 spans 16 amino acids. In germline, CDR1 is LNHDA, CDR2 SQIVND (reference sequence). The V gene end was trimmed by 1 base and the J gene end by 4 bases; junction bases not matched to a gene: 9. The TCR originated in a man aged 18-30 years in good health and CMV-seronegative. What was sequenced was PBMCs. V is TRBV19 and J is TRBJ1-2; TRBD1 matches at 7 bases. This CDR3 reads CASSIVPLWTGYGYTF. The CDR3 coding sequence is TGTGCCAGTAGTATAGTCCCGTTGTGGACAGGCTATGGCTACACCTTC.